These 4 T cell receptor beta chains originate from one sample sequenced in a study of blood T cell repertoires in COVID-19. Data came from immunoSEQ multiplex PCR; TCRdb stores just in-frame clones and leaves some out. The sample holds over 150,000 clones, roughly 80% seen once. The specimen was peripheral blood. These receptors all stem from a woman of 80 years or more with acute or convalescent COVID-19.

This clone has more than one count but fewer than ten. V gene TRBV7-2 combines with J gene TRBJ2-5, with 8 positions matching TRBD1. This CDR3 comprises 15 residues. Germline V gene lookup returns CDR1 SGHTA and CDR2 FQGNSA. The junction had 6 bases not matched to a gene; V was cut back by 5 bases and J by 1 base. Here the CDR3 DNA reads TGTGCCAGCAGCCTGCGACAGGGGACCCAAGAGACCCAGTACTTC. Translating gives CASSLRQGTQETQYF. The whole variable domain, filled in from reference TRBV7-2 and TRBJ2-5, reads GAGVSQSPSNKVTEKGKDVELRCDPISGHTALYWYRQSLGQGLEFLIYFQGNSAPDKSGLPSDRFSAERTGGSVSTLTIQRTQQEDSAVYLCASSLRQGTQETQYFGPGTRLLVL.

The rearrangement joins TRBV3-1 (or the pseudogene TRBV3-2) to TRBJ1-4; a weak D match, TRBD1 (5 bases). CDR3 length: 16 residues. With 3 bases removed from V and 7 bases from J, the gap between germline ends came to 18 bases. In germline, CDR1 is LGHDT, CDR2 YNNKEL (reference sequence). The CDR3 coding sequence is TGTGCCAGCAGCCACCCTCCTCAGGGCATGGGTGAAAAACTGTTTTTT. It encodes CASSHPPQGMGEKLFF.

The chain employs TRBV18 and TRBJ2-2, with 7 bases aligning to TRBD2. CDR1 and CDR2 (germline): KGHSH, LQKENI. The CDR3 loop spans 16 amino acids. With V trimmed by 4 bases and J by 3 bases, 8 bases remained unmatched. This CDR3 is CASSRLGLEDTGELFF. The CDR3, as DNA: TGTGCCAGCTCACGACTTGGACTAGAAGACACCGGGGAGCTGTTTTTT.

The chain recombines TRBV6-6 with TRBJ1-1, with a weak D call TRBD1 (5 bases). Germline values: CDR1 MNHNY, CDR2 SVGAGI (reference sequence). With 4 bases removed from V and 0 bases from J, the gap between germline ends came to 12 bases. The CDR3 has 15 residues. CDR3 amino acids: CASSFRTLMNTEAFF. CDR3 sequence (DNA): TGTGCCAGCAGTTTCCGGACACTAATGAACACTGAAGCTTTCTTT.